The following is a TCR beta chain sequence with its context. What this receptor recognizes is not known. The input lacks base qualities; no much larger clone sits a single base away. The method was the immunoSEQ multiplex PCR assay. A mixture of 60 forward primers for TCR Vbeta segments and 13 reverse primers for TCR Jbeta segments was used in the multiplex PCR. Amplification of the CDR3 region of rearranged TCR beta genes was performed with a multiplex PCR assay on genomic DNA. The Illumina HiSeq System was used to sequence the amplified TCR beta libraries as 87-base-pair reads. In the paper's pipeline: In a later analysis, around 80 million unique TCR beta chains were counted across the 650 to 750 repertoires, and around 10 million of these chains were shared by at least two donors. To remove PCR and sequencing errors, raw reads were error-corrected and collapsed into unique sequences using a nearest-neighbor algorithm that merged closely related sequences. V, D and J gene segments were assigned by aligning CDR3 sequences to IMGT reference sequences. For a sequence to be retained, a match of at least six nucleotides was required to both a V gene segment and a J gene segment. Rearrangements were classified as productive when the CDR3 lacked stop codons and remained in frame with V and J, and all other rearrangements were classified as non-productive. CDR3 was defined by IMGT convention, running from the second conserved V-encoded cysteine to the conserved J-encoded phenylalanine. The earlier analysis of 587 of the donors excluded sequences that lacked an unambiguous match to a single V gene segment. In an earlier analysis of several hundred of the donors, V segments were called functional above 56.7% productive rearrangements and were called segregating when the between-donor standard deviation exceeded 5%. A statistical classification framework was built for diagnosing cytomegalovirus status from the catalog of TCR beta chain sequences. In a later analysis, V and J genes were assigned by comparing TCR nucleotide sequences against IMGT/GENE-DB human TR gene sequences. Using the TCRdist pipeline, a later analysis assigned CDR3 sequences along with most-parsimonious VDJ recombination scenarios. A later analysis defined each TCR beta chain by its CDR3 amino acid sequence plus V-gene family, and excluded reads lacking a unique V-gene family. In a later analysis, 450 to 600 highly shared, low-generation-probability nucleotide sequences were removed to address suspected cross-contamination and a sequencing artifact. In a later analysis, a clonal expansion index was calculated for each public chain from normalized within-repertoire ranks of inferred template counts. Generation probabilities in a later analysis came from a VDJ recombination model fitted to out-of-frame rearrangements, and those results were checked against IGoR. Hypergeometric tests were used in a later analysis to score TCR-TCR, TCR-HLA and TCR-CMV co-occurrence, with a repertoire-size bias correction applied to the TCR pairs. To estimate false discovery rates, a later analysis permuted the HLA or CMV assignments 20 times. A later analysis grouped co-occurring TCRs with DBSCAN, adding TCRdist sequence similarity when clustering within HLA-allele-positive subsets. For co-occurrence clustering, repertoires with fewer than 30,000 or more than 120,000 public chains were excluded, along with roughly 5 repertoires with anomalous nucleotide sharing. TCRdb provides this immuneACCESS table in a form limited to in-frame rearrangements. Some clones are lacking; in checked studies, under half of them reflect an unresolved V gene, and why the rest are absent is not known. D and trimming come from the DNA, and the V and J calls and clone size come from that table. Recorded for this sample are 85,000 to 130,000 clones; about three quarters of them occurred a single time. The ten biggest clones cover around 5% of the sample.

The record originates from a study of cytomegalovirus exposure and HLA in healthy donors (dated by TCRdb to about 2017). A note on the overall study: In an earlier analysis of some 550 of the donors, 276 Gb of sequence data and 90 million to 130 million unique TCR beta sequences from 150 million to 200 million T cells were reported. Roughly 310 gigabases of sequencing data and approximately 93 million unique TCR sequences were included in an early release covering roughly 700 HLA-typed donors. The genetic ancestry cluster associated with self-reported Caucasian donors included over 65% of the 300 to 400 genotyped donors. The study aimed to test whether cataloging public T cell receptors could reveal signatures of past pathogen exposure. The T cell repertoires of around 670 subjects were profiled by immunosequencing and related to cytomegalovirus serostatus. A separate validation cohort of roughly 120 different subjects was used in addition to the approximately 700-subject first cohort. To predict cytomegalovirus infection status, the study combined high-throughput TCR immunosequencing, statistical association of individual TCRs with disease status, and machine learning. To study patterns of TCR occurrence, a later analysis re-analyzed previously published TCR beta repertoires from under 750 donors and added high-resolution HLA genotyping. The later analysis used no new phenotypic data to find candidate immune exposures, relying instead on TCR beta sequences and their occurrence across donors. An earlier analysis of several hundred of the donors applied high-throughput TCR beta sequencing to assess whether each TCR beta V gene segment acted as functional or pseudogenic. Donor age, sex, ethnicity and CMV serostatus were compiled alongside the repertoire data. A later genetic analysis used genome-wide SNP genotypes for about 55% of the 666 donors, treating that subset as a discovery cohort. All discovery cohort repertoires had been generated on a single sequencing platform. Class I and class II HLA loci were covered by the typing at four-digit resolution. The number of typed donors differed by locus: roughly 620-640 for A, B, C, DRB1 and DQB1; 522 for DQA1; about 600 for DPA1; and 400 to 480 for DPB1. Five DR-DQ haplotypes were treated as single units for association and clustering because of strong linkage in the cohort. Among under 450 genotyped donors of the cohort, an average of roughly 240,000 unique TCR beta nucleotide sequences were sequenced per donor, roughly 20% of them non-productive.

In total, fewer than 750 healthy bone marrow donors made up the cohort. Cohort members were all nominally healthy when sampled, although unrecorded immune exposures were likely present. The donor tested CMV seropositive, placing the donor among the roughly 300 seropositive members of the cohort. Each donor provided a peripheral blood sample, and peripheral blood mononuclear cells were used for TCR beta sequencing. Genomic DNA extraction from the blood cell samples was performed with the Qiagen DNeasy Blood Extraction Kit. At the junction V is shortened by 2 bases and J by 1 base, with 15 bases in between. The CDR3 numbers 17 residues from cysteine through phenylalanine. Left in the record is the CDR3 DNA by itself, 51 bases read in frame from the first base. The germline V gene encodes CDR1 MDHEN and CDR2 SYDVKM. The investigation overall reported the following: In a later genetic analysis, a missense DCLRE1C variant was associated with V-gene and J-gene trimming of TCR beta chains, and the association was replicated in an independent cohort. The cohort was sequenced for TCR beta chains only, and without alpha or paired-chain data the features that could be detected were limited. The sequencing pipeline was judged likely to have produced a cluster of highly shared sequence variants as a technical artifact. According to a later analysis, parvovirus B19, influenza, CMV and Epstein-Barr virus appeared linked to several top co-occurrence clusters. Some IMGT-functional V segments, including TRBV6-2 and TRBV6-3, could not be told apart with the 87-base-pair reads, so those segments were excluded. Most CMV-associated TCR beta chains appeared to be HLA-restricted in a later analysis, and the HLA associations seemed to be driven largely by CMV exposure. A further reported finding was that TCR beta sequences accurately predicted the HLA-A and HLA-B alleles for most subjects in the first cohort. Linkage disequilibrium might explain the correlated functional status among segregating V segments, but an unknown experimental factor could not be ruled out. The study listed over 150 TCR beta chains as associated with cytomegalovirus. Because counts were too low, 15 or so rarely observed V segments, including chromosome 9 orphons, were excluded from the earlier analysis of a few hundred of the donors. The presence/absence analyses assumed that sequencing depth was roughly uniform across donors, and that assumption may not be true. The only immune exposure information available for the cohort was CMV serostatus. Most TCR sequences were observed very rarely across donors, whereas some public TCRs were present in many individuals. In a later analysis, some 17,000 TCR beta sequences were associated with specific HLA alleles at a false discovery rate of 0.05. The authors suggested that the approach could potentially be extended to other disease states and immunological phenotypes. An earlier analysis of approximately 590 of the donors showed that most TCR beta V segments appeared in productive rearrangements either about 90% or about 30% of the time, which broadly matched IMGT annotations. HLA typing was unavailable for some donors at each locus, so association tests used only the typed subset. Strong co-occurrence of HLA alleles, especially DR and DQ, made assigning TCR associations to individual alleles difficult. According to a later analysis, TCR association rates differed among HLA loci, with DRB1 alleles showing the most associated TCRs and HLA-C alleles showing the fewest. The classifier was reported to diagnose cytomegalovirus status with high specificity and sensitivity in both the original cohort and the validation cohort. Three of the identified cytomegalovirus-associated TCR beta chains were confirmed in vitro to be specific for cytomegalovirus antigens. Compared with the roughly 670-donor mean, donors in an Asian-associated ancestry cluster had fewer N-insertions in productive TCRs, according to a later genetic analysis. A later analysis found that HLA-associated TCR beta chains were more clonally expanded and had lower generation probabilities than equally common non-associated chains.

The sequenced material came from PBMCs. The origin of this receptor is a woman between 18 and 29 years old in good health and CMV-seropositive. The chain joins TRBV28 to TRBJ1-5, with a tentative D gene TRBD1 over 6 matching bases. The CDR3 region reads CASSLDPGTQSNQPQHF. In nucleotide form, the sequence is TGTGCCAGCAGTTTAGACCCCGGGACACAAAGCAATCAGCCCCAGCATTTT.